The sequence of this T cell receptor beta chain was determined in a study of identical twins (dated by TCRdb to between 2015 and 2016). As for the study more broadly: To test whether fetal clonotypes persist, the study used deep sequencing on TCR alpha and beta repertoires from monozygotic twins, unrelated adults of various ages, and cord blood. Replicate twin experiments were performed at different times using different library preparation protocols to rule out contamination. Study-level results and caveats: Recombination models systematically underestimated out-of-frame TCR alpha sharing in monozygotic twins but agreed with sharing between unrelated individuals. Abundant cord blood beta clonotypes carried fewer insertions; young adult naive repertoires showed a weaker similar trend, while memory repertoires showed none. In beta out-of-frame sequences, excess twin sharing was weaker, because having fewer shared sequences lowered the signal-to-noise ratio. Compared with coincidental sharing between unrelated individuals, an excess of low generation-probability sequences was observed among out-of-frame TCR alpha sequences shared between twins. Because the same donors could not be followed over many years, the conclusions depended on cross-sectional statistical analysis. Invariant T cells such as MAIT and iNKT could partly confound zero-insertion analyses, though diverse VJ usage argued against this for most clonotypes.

Libraries were built with 5' RACE. The listed sequencing device is Illumina HiSeq 2000. A universal primer binding site was introduced by template switching, and a unique molecular identifier was present in the final cDNA, enabling accurate counting of TCR cDNA molecules. Specific primers in the conserved constant-segment region were used to synthesize first-strand cDNA for the TCR alpha and beta chains. To control for contamination, each cDNA library was double barcoded with a SMART-Mk sample barcode plus Illumina barcodes. TruSeq adapter sequences and Illumina sample barcodes were added in two successive PCR steps. Sequencing of the TCR alpha and beta cDNA libraries was done on the Illumina HiSeq platform using custom primers. The study's processing was this. Raw reads were processed with MiGEC to extract unique molecular identifiers, and MiXCR was used to determine CDR3 positions. Recombination models were inferred per individual with the repgenHMM and IGoR tools using an EM algorithm. The tcR package in R was used for shared clonotype analysis, with sharing normalized by the product of cloneset sizes. Out-of-frame nonproductive sequences were analyzed to study raw recombination free of thymic and clonal selection effects. TCRdb reran the public reads through fastp at Q25 and MiXCR, keeping productive beta chains. Here each entry gathers all rows of one CDR3 protein and keeps the most common genes and DNA. The V and J calls and clone size come from TCRdb's table, not from the authors' own analysis. The sample table contains more than 650,000 distinct CDR3 sequences; only one count was recorded for 5.5% to 6.5% of them. The ten largest make up 1.5% to 2% of the sample.

All donors were healthy Caucasians. The researchers also sequenced three unrelated adults who were not twins: a male aged 18 to 30, a male aged 50 to 59, and a female aged 50 to 59. Miltenyi CD45RO+ enrichment and human naive T-cell isolation kits were used to isolate memory (CD45RO+) and naive T cells from PBMC. For this clonotype: Its antigen is currently not known. It has no much larger one-base neighbor in the sample; base qualities were not kept.

From the cysteine up to the phenylalanine, the CDR3 has a length of 15 residues. Solely the CDR3 DNA is kept, with 45 bases framed from the first base. V and J lose 4 bases and 2 bases, and a span of 13 bases separates them. The CDR1 and CDR2 encoded by the germline V gene (reference sequence) are SEHNR and FQNEAQ. Recombination linked TRBV7-9 to TRBJ2-3; a tentative D call is TRBD2 (5 bases match). This clonotype originated in a man aged 18 to 29 in good health. The material sequenced was naive T cells sorted from blood. In the paper's terms, the cell subset or site label means: cells isolated with a human naive T-cell isolation kit. The DNA sequence is as follows: TGTGCCAGCAGCTACAGAGGGTGGGACACAGATACGCAGTATTTT. Translated, this is CASSYRGWDTDTQYF. Reference TRBV7-9 and TRBJ2-3 proteins supply the regions before and after the CDR3; the full variable domain is: DTGVSQNPRHKITKRGQNVTFRCDPISEHNRLYWYRQTLGQGPEFLTYFQNEAQLEKSRLLSDRFSAERPKGSFSTLEIQRTEQGDSAMYLCASSYRGWDTDTQYFGPGTRLTVL.